The 29 T cell receptor beta chains below all came from one sample that was sequenced in a study of T cell repertoires in cytomegalovirus infection. No antigen is known for these receptors. TCRdb ran MiXCR on the reads and lists one entry per CDR3 protein. The sample has approximately 260,000 distinct CDR3 sequences, around 20% seen once; the top ten hold roughly 19%. Sequencing was performed on cultured PBMCs, taken from culture after CMV antigen stimulation. All receptors come from a human donor in good health (CMV status not recorded). Some clones in this sample may be carry-over from other donors' samples.

This clonotype was recorded a few times. V is TRBV11-3 and J is TRBJ1-1; 8 nucleotides line up with TRBD1. This CDR3 region has 15 residues. With 4 bases clipped from V and 7 bases from J, the junction kept 11 bases outside the gene matches. Germline V gives CDR1 SGHNT, CDR2 YENEEA. CDR3 nucleotides: TGTGCCAGCAGCTCAAGATTCGGGACAGGCGATGAAGCTTTCTTT. Translating gives CASSSRFGTGDEAFF.

V usage is TRBV27 and J usage is TRBJ1-5; perhaps TRBD1 as D (5 bases). The CDR3 sequence is 15 residues long. V was cut by 5 bases and J by 9 bases, with 20 bases left in between. Germline assignment: CDR1 MNHEY and CDR2 SMNVEV (reference sequence). CDR3: CASSRKGTADRPQHF. The CDR3 nucleotides read TGTGCCAGCAGTCGTAAAGGGACGGCGGATCGGCCCCAGCATTTT.

The rearrangement uses TRBV28 and TRBJ2-7, with 11 nucleotides matching TRBD1. This CDR3 has 15 residues. Germline V gives CDR1 MDHEN, CDR2 SYDVKM. Trimming at V came to 6 bases and at J to 4 bases, leaving 8 bases not matched to a gene. The CDR3 DNA reads as TGTGCCAGCAGGGAGCCGGGACAGGGGGTATACGAGCAGTACTTC. Translated: CASREPGQGVYEQYF.

J is TRBJ1-1 and V is TRBV5-4, with D unresolved. V lost 0 bases, J lost 8 bases, and 8 bases lay in between. This CDR3 spans 12 amino acids. The V gene's germline CDR1 is SGHNT and CDR2 YYREEE (reference sequence). The CDR3, as DNA: TGTGCCAGCAGCTTGGAGGCAGGAGAAGCTTTCTTT. The encoded protein is CASSLEAGEAFF. The complete variable domain, with remaining parts taken from reference TRBV5-4 and TRBJ1-1, reads ETGVTQSPTHLIKTRGQQVTLRCSSQSGHNTVSWYQQALGQGPQFIFQYYREEENGRGNFPPRFSGLQFPNYSSELNVNALELDDSALYLCASSLEAGEAFFGQGTRLTVV.

This chain uses TRBV12-3 or TRBV12-4 with TRBJ2-5; 10 positions match TRBD2. This CDR3 region has 18 residues. Germline trimming cut 7 bases from V and 5 bases from J; bases unmatched to any gene: 19. DNA for the CDR3: TGTGCCAGCACCATACCAACGGGGACTAGCGTATGGCGGGAGACCCAGTACTTC. Residues: CASTIPTGTSVWRETQYF.

A remark on this clonotype: A much larger clone lies one base from this, so it may be a read error. The chain couples TRBV7-9 to TRBJ1-2, with D unclear. Germline V gives CDR1 SEHNR, CDR2 FQNEAQ (reference sequence). The length of the CDR3 is 13 residues. V shed 5 bases and J shed 10 bases, with 17 bases lying between them. CDR3 in DNA: TGTGCCAGCAGCGCGACGGTGTTGGAAGACTACACCTTC. Its protein product is CASSATVLEDYTF.

The V gene is TRBV28, the J gene TRBJ1-4; D gene ambiguous. The V end was cut by 6 bases, the J end by 6 bases, with 11 bases between. CDR1 and CDR2 (germline): MDHEN, SYDVKM. The CDR3 totals 13 residues. The CDR3 DNA sequence: TGTGCCAGCAGCTTCCCGCCGTATGAAAAACTGTTTTTT. It encodes CASSFPPYEKLFF.

The genes are TRBV12-3 or TRBV12-4 and TRBJ1-1; maybe TRBD1 (5 bases). The CDR3 is 12 amino acids. The germline V and J ends were trimmed by 4 bases and 6 bases, with 9 bases remaining between them. The chain's CDR3 is CASSSGPPEAFF. For the CDR3, the DNA is TGTGCCAGCAGTTCGGGACCTCCTGAAGCTTTCTTT.

This clonotype came up many times. Its ends do not fully match the called genes, so a read error is possible. This chain uses TRBV7-2 with TRBJ2-3, with 12 bases identical to TRBD2. Per germline, CDR1 SGHTA and CDR2 FQGNSA. CDR3 length equals 14 residues. This chain's CDR3 is CASSPWTSGKEGNF. The CDR3 coding sequence is TGTGCCAGCAGCCCCTGGACTAGCGGGAAAGAGGGAAATTTT. Full variable domain (remainder filled in from reference TRBV7-2 and TRBJ2-3): GAGVSQSPSNKVTEKGKDVELRCDPISGHTALYWYRQSLGQGLEFLIYFQGNSAPDKSGLPSDRFSAERTGGSVSTLTIQRTQQEDSAVYLCASSPWTSGKEGNFGPGTRLTVL.

This clonotype was counted at least ten times. The chain recombines TRBV7-9 with TRBJ2-1, with 10 bases that match TRBD1. Germline trimming cut 5 bases from V and 9 bases from J; bases unmatched to any gene: 10. This CDR3 contains 15 residues. CDR1 is SEHNR, CDR2 FQNEAQ, per germline (reference sequence). The CDR3, as DNA: TGTGCCAGCAGCCTAACGGGACAGGGGTTTGGTGAGCAGTTCTTC. This sequence encodes CASSLTGQGFGEQFF.

V and J are TRBV12-3 or TRBV12-4 and TRBJ2-3, with D possibly matching TRBD2 (6 bases). The CDR3 is made up of 15 amino acids. Trimming removed 3 bases at V and 2 bases at J, with 12 bases between. The CDR3 protein is CASSLMAGNTDTQYF. In DNA form, the CDR3 reads TGTGCCAGCAGTTTGATGGCGGGGAACACAGATACGCAGTATTTT.

This clonotype was picked up many times. The chain uses TRBV7-2 and TRBJ2-7; D is possibly TRBD2 (6 bases). Germline V CDR1 and CDR2: SGHTA, FQGNSA. The V end was cut by 1 base, the J end by 5 bases, with 15 bases between. The CDR3 extends over 15 amino acids. The CDR3 coding sequence is TGTGCCAGCAGCTTAGGGCGGGGTTGGAGTGACGAGCAGTACTTC. Amino acid sequence: CASSLGRGWSDEQYF.

V gene TRBV27 combines with J gene TRBJ1-1, with D maybe TRBD1 (5 bases). V lost 5 bases to trimming and J lost 1 base, with 14 bases between them. There are 15 residues in the CDR3. Germline-derived CDR1 and CDR2 are MNHEY and SMNVEV (reference sequence). The CDR3 spells CASSPLTVANTEAFF. DNA of the CDR3: TGTGCCAGCAGTCCCCTGACAGTTGCGAACACTGAAGCTTTCTTT.

The V call is TRBV7-2, the J call TRBJ1-3; the match to TRBD1 covers 9 bases. The CDR3 is made up of 15 amino acids. Germline assignment: CDR1 SGHTA and CDR2 FQGNSA. The junction had 4 bases not matched to a gene; V was cut back by 5 bases and J by 2 bases. This CDR3 is CASSHRTGAGNTIYF. The CDR3 region has the DNA TGTGCCAGCAGCCATAGGACAGGGGCTGGAAACACCATATATTTT.

This clonotype was observed many times. The V gene is TRBV5-6, the J gene TRBJ2-5; D call uncertain. This CDR3 has 12 residues. Per the germline V gene, CDR1 is SGHDT and CDR2 is YYEEEE. V was shortened by 3 bases and J by 5 bases, with 8 bases between the two germline ends. The CDR3 region has the DNA TGTGCCAGCAGCTCAGGATGGGAGACCCAGTACTTC. Translating it yields CASSSGWETQYF.

In this sample, this clonotype turned up a few times. The chain uses TRBV7-2 and TRBJ2-7, with D possibly TRBD2 on 6 matching bases. CDR3 length: 12 amino acids. V lost 4 bases to trimming and J lost 9 bases, with 13 bases between them. Per the germline V gene, CDR1 is SGHTA and CDR2 is FQGNSA. In DNA form, the CDR3 reads TGTGCCAGCAGCTCGCTAGCGTTGTGGCAGTACTTC. It translates to CASSSLALWQYF.

V usage is TRBV5-4 and J usage is TRBJ2-1; TRBD2 agrees at 9 bases. Trimming removed 3 bases from V and 1 base from J; junction bases left unmatched: 11. CDR1 is SGHNT, CDR2 YYREEE, per germline (reference sequence). This CDR3 is 18 amino acids long. The CDR3 sequence is CASSSLAGHKRSYNEQFF. The CDR3 nucleotides are TGTGCCAGCAGCTCCCTAGCGGGACATAAGAGGTCCTACAATGAGCAGTTCTTC.

The gene calls are TRBV20-1 and TRBJ2-4, with a tentative D call TRBD2 (6 bases). Germline values: CDR1 DFQATT, CDR2 SNEGSKA (reference sequence). The CDR3 consists of 16 residues. The germline V and J ends were trimmed by 1 base and 3 bases, with 16 bases remaining between them. In DNA, the CDR3 is TGCAGTGCTAGAGCTTTAAAAGCGGGCCTCAAAAACATTCAGTACTTC. This gives the protein CSARALKAGLKNIQYF.

Turning to this clonotype: A much larger clone lies one base from this, so it may be a read error. V and J are TRBV7-2 and TRBJ1-2, with D maybe TRBD1 (5 bases). CDR3 length: 14 residues. Germline V gene data show CDR1 as SGHTA and CDR2 as FQGNSA. CDR3 bases: TGTGCCAGCAGCCCGCGGGGCACAGGCTATGGCAACACCTTC. It translates to CASSPRGTGYGNTF.

CDR3 nucleotides: TGTGCCAGCAGCTTAGAACCCTACGAGCAGTACTTC. Translated, it gives CASSLEPYEQYF. V gene TRBV7-2 combines with J gene TRBJ2-7; D not resolved. The CDR3 consists of 12 residues. Per germline, CDR1 SGHTA and CDR2 FQGNSA. The V gene lost 1 base and the J gene lost 2 bases, with 3 bases spanning the gap.

This clonotype was observed many times. The V and J genes are TRBV7-2 and TRBJ2-1; 7 nucleotides agree with TRBD2. J lost 5 bases, V lost 9 bases, and 7 bases had no gene match. Germline-derived CDR1 and CDR2 are SGHTA and FQGNSA. The CDR3 consists of 13 residues. The CDR3 DNA sequence: TGTGCCAGAACCGGGCGGGAGAACAATGAGCAGTTCTTC. It yields the protein CARTGRENNEQFF. The full variable domain, rest sourced from reference TRBV7-2 and TRBJ2-1, is GAGVSQSPSNKVTEKGKDVELRCDPISGHTALYWYRQSLGQGLEFLIYFQGNSAPDKSGLPSDRFSAERTGGSVSTLTIQRTQQEDSAVYLCARTGRENNEQFFGPGTRLTVL.

J is TRBJ2-3 and V is TRBV18; 8 bases match TRBD2. J was trimmed by 0 bases and V by 6 bases; bases with no gene match: 8. Germline CDR1 reads KGHSH; CDR2 reads LQKENI. The CDR3 runs 16 residues. The CDR3 here is CASSTSAGGSTDTQYF. The CDR3, as DNA: TGTGCCAGCTCTACCAGTGCGGGAGGAAGCACAGATACGCAGTATTTT.

This clonotype has at least ten counts. The chain links TRBV6-1 to TRBJ1-1; 10 positions match TRBD1. This CDR3 comprises 13 residues. After removal of 9 bases from V and 5 bases from J, the junction contained 6 bases not matched to a gene. From germline, CDR1 is MNHNS and CDR2 SASEGT. This chain's CDR3 is CASTDRGGTEAFF. Here the CDR3 DNA reads TGTGCCAGTACGGACAGGGGGGGGACTGAAGCTTTCTTT.

This clonotype was recorded many times. The CDR3 DNA reads TGTGCCAGCAGCCACGGTCCCTCCTACGAGCAGTACTTC. Translation gives CASSHGPSYEQYF. V gene TRBV7-2 combines with J gene TRBJ2-7; D ambiguous. CDR3 size: 13 residues. Between the trimmed V and J ends, which lost 5 bases and 0 bases, there was a span of 8 bases. In germline, CDR1 is SGHTA, CDR2 FQGNSA.

V and J are TRBV6-8 and TRBJ2-7; D possibly corresponds to TRBD2 (5 bases). The CDR3 has 17 amino acids. The germline CDR1 and CDR2 sequences are MNHGY and SAAAGT. V was cut by 4 bases and J by 3 bases, with 22 bases left in between. DNA for the CDR3: TGTGCCAGCAGTTTACGCGGACTGGGAAGAGTCAGCTACGAGCAGTACTTC. It translates to CASSLRGLGRVSYEQYF.

This clonotype was recorded many times. The gene calls are TRBV7-2 and TRBJ2-5; 8 nucleotides align to TRBD2. The CDR3 totals 16 residues. The J segment lost 4 bases and the V segment lost 2 bases, leaving 9 bases of the junction unmatched. CDR1 is SGHTA and CDR2 is FQGNSA in the germline V gene. This chain's CDR3 is CASSLMAGGGGETQYF. The CDR3, as DNA: TGTGCCAGCAGCTTAATGGCGGGAGGAGGGGGAGAGACCCAGTACTTC.

The DNA for the CDR3 is TGTGCCAGCAGCTTAGCGGCTAGCGGGAGTTCCGAGCAGTACGTC. This encodes CASSLAASGSSEQYV. V gene TRBV7-6 combines with J gene TRBJ2-7, with 10 bases fitting TRBD2. The ends lost 0 bases at V and 6 bases at J; junction bases unmatched: 5. Germline lookup yields CDR1 SGHVS and CDR2 FNYEAQ. This CDR3 comprises 15 residues.

The rearrangement links TRBV12-3 or TRBV12-4 to TRBJ1-2, with no clear D. With 3 bases removed from V and 4 bases from J, the gap between germline ends came to 15 bases. The CDR3 is 15 residues long. As DNA, the CDR3 is TGTGCCAGCAGTTTGAGTCCCGCACCCCCCTATGGCTACACCTTC. It encodes CASSLSPAPPYGYTF.

This clonotype was picked up many times. The J gene is TRBJ2-1, the V gene TRBV7-3, with 8 nucleotides matching TRBD2. V was pared by 5 bases and J by 3 bases, with 6 bases of the junction left unmatched. The germline CDR1 and CDR2 sequences are SGHTA and FQGTGA. This CDR3 spans 15 amino acids. The CDR3 region is CASSPSGRGYNEQFF. CDR3 coding DNA: TGTGCCAGCAGCCCAAGCGGGAGAGGCTACAATGAGCAGTTCTTC. The entire variable domain, with the rest obtained from reference TRBV7-3 and TRBJ2-1, is as follows: GAGVSQTPSNKVTEKGKYVELRCDPISGHTALYWYRQSLGQGPEFLIYFQGTGAADDSGLPNDRFFAVRPEGSVSTLKIQRTERGDSAVYLCASSPSGRGYNEQFFGPGTRLTVL.